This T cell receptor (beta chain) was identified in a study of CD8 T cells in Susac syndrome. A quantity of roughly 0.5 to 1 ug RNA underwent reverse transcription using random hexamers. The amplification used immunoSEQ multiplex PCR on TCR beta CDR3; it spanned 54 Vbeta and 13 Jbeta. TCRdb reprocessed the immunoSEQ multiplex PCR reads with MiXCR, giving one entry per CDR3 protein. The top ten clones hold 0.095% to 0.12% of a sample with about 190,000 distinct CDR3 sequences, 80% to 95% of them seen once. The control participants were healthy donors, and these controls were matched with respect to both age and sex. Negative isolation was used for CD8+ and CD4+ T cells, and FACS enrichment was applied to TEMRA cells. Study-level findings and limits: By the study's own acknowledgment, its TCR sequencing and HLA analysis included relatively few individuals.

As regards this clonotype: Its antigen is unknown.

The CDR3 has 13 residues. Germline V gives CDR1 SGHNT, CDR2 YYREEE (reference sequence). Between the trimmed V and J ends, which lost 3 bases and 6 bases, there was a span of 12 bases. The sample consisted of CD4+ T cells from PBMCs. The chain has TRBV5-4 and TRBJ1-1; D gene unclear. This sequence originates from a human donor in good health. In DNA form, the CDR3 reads TGTGCCAGCAGCTCGACTCTGGGCGCTGAAGCTTTCTTT. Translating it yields CASSSTLGAEAFF.